These 30 T cell receptor beta chains originate from one sample sequenced in a study of T cells in Graves' hyperthyroidism and ophthalmopathy. The investigators amplified TCR beta CDR3 regions from RNA transcripts. Initially, a first-round RT-PCR of the TCR CDR3 employed the HTBI primer set. TCRdb used MiXCR to reprocess the multiplex PCR reads, holding one entry per CDR3 protein. Of a few hundred thousand distinct CDR3 sequences in the sample, 46% were seen once. The sequenced material came from peripheral blood or thyroid tissue (not recorded which). The origin of the receptors is a woman aged 18-29 years with Graves' hyperthyroidism.

The chain is built from TRBV7-9 and TRBJ1-5, with no clear D. Germline CDR1 and CDR2: SEHNR and FQNEAQ (reference sequence). The V gene lost 1 base and the J gene lost 4 bases, with 11 bases spanning the gap. The CDR3 is 15 residues long. The DNA for the CDR3 is TGTGCCAGCAGCTTAGGACTAGGCCCAAATCAGCCCCAGCATTTT. It translates to CASSLGLGPNQPQHF.

The chain recombines TRBV29-1 with TRBJ1-5; 10 bases fit TRBD1. The CDR3 length is 14 residues. Germline-derived CDR1 and CDR2 are SQVTM and ANQGSEA. With V trimmed by 4 bases and J by 0 bases, 0 bases remained unmatched. CDR3 amino acids: CSVGTGGSNQPQHF. Written as DNA, the CDR3 is TGCAGCGTTGGGACAGGGGGTAGCAATCAGCCCCAGCATTTT.

The V gene is TRBV29-1, the J gene TRBJ1-2; 9 bases match TRBD1. The CDR3 has 13 residues. The germline V gene has CDR1 SQVTM and CDR2 ANQGSEA. The ends lost 7 bases at V and 6 bases at J; junction bases unmatched: 9. CDR3 residues: CSAVGGQGDGYTF. CDR3 bases: TGCAGCGCCGTGGGGGGACAGGGCGATGGCTACACCTTC.

On this clonotype: With a much larger clone just one base away, this may be a read error. It is likely a read error, because the conserved phenylalanine at the end of the CDR3 is missing. The V gene is TRBV20-1, the J gene TRBJ2-7; the D is unclear. The CDR3 length is 14 residues. V was shortened by 0 bases and J by 0 bases, with 9 bases between the two germline ends. In germline, CDR1 is DFQATT, CDR2 SNEGSKA (reference sequence). The DNA of the CDR3 is TGCAGTGCTAGAGATACGCTGAGCTCCTACGAGCAGTACTCC. Translation gives CSARDTLSSYEQYS.

The chain couples TRBV7-6 to TRBJ2-6, with D uncertain. Germline V gene data show CDR1 as SGHVS and CDR2 as FNYEAQ. The CDR3 length is 16 residues. V was shortened by 3 bases and J by 0 bases, with 9 bases between the two germline ends. In DNA form, the CDR3 reads TGTGCCAGCAGCTTCAATCCAGTCTCTGGGGCCAACGTCCTGACTTTC. Translated: CASSFNPVSGANVLTF.

The chain links TRBV10-3 to TRBJ1-5; 8 nucleotides match TRBD1. V was clipped by 4 bases and J by 0 bases; unmatched bases: 5. CDR1 and CDR2 (germline): ENHRY, SYGVKD. This CDR3 is built from 16 residues. The CDR3 sequence: CAISVGQGYSNQPQHF. CDR3 DNA sequence: TGTGCCATCAGTGTAGGACAGGGATATAGCAATCAGCCCCAGCATTTT.

The J gene is TRBJ1-5, the V gene TRBV15; D is ambiguous. The CDR3 runs 14 residues. V gave up 3 bases and J gave up 5 bases, with 11 bases separating them. Germline CDR1 LNHNV, CDR2 YYDKDF (reference sequence). This chain's CDR3 is CATSSQDLDQPQHF. For the CDR3, the DNA is TGTGCCACCAGCAGCCAAGATCTGGATCAGCCCCAGCATTTT.

The chain recombines TRBV15 with TRBJ2-5; 8 positions match TRBD2. The germline CDR1 and CDR2 sequences are LNHNV and YYDKDF (reference sequence). The CDR3 extends over 14 amino acids. Trimming took 1 base from V and 5 from J; bases not matched to a gene: 3. The CDR3 reads CATSRAGGVETQYF. The CDR3 DNA reads as TGTGCCACCAGCAGAGCGGGAGGGGTGGAGACCCAGTACTTC.

This clonotype was recorded at least ten times. The chain joins TRBV4-1 to TRBJ2-7, with D perhaps TRBD2 (6 bases). The V and J ends lost 0 bases and 5 bases respectively, with 17 bases between them. Per germline, CDR1 MGHRA and CDR2 YSYEKL. CDR3 length equals 16 residues. The CDR3 reads CASSQDQGVLANEQYF. In DNA, the CDR3 is TGCGCCAGCAGCCAAGATCAAGGGGTTCTAGCGAACGAGCAGTACTTC.

In its sample, this clonotype was seen once. This sequence joins TRBV12-3 or TRBV12-4 and TRBJ2-3; no reliable D call. The CDR3 is 12 residues long. Trimming took 6 bases from V and 2 from J, leaving 6 bases between them. The CDR3 sequence is CASRLITDTQYF. DNA for the CDR3: TGTGCCAGCAGACTGATCACAGATACGCAGTATTTT.

The chain combines TRBV9 with TRBJ2-5; either TRBD1 or TRBD2 may supply D (6 bases each). The V end was cut by 10 bases, the J end by 2 bases, with 18 bases between. Germline V gene lookup returns CDR1 SGDLS and CDR2 YYNGEE. The CDR3 is 14 residues long. The CDR3 coding sequence is TGTGCCGGTAGCGTAGGGGGGCAGCAAGAGACCCAGTACTTC. It specifies CAGSVGGQQETQYF.

The rearrangement uses TRBV4-2 and TRBJ1-1; possible D gene TRBD1, 5 bases. Trimming took off 1 base at V and 2 bases at J, with 11 bases between the two ends. Germline V gene sequence: CDR1 LGHNA, CDR2 YNFKEQ. This CDR3 is built from 15 residues. The CDR3 region has the DNA TGTGCCAGCAGCCAAGTTGACCGGGACAACACTGAAGCTTTCTTT. Protein sequence: CASSQVDRDNTEAFF.

The chain employs TRBV6-6 and TRBJ2-7; 11 bases match TRBD2. The junction had 13 bases not matched to a gene; V was cut back by 6 bases and J by 0 bases. The germline gives CDR1 MNHNY, CDR2 SVGAGI (reference sequence). This CDR3 spans 18 amino acids. The CDR3 DNA reads TGTGCCAGCAGACCCAGACTAGCGGGATGGACCTACTCCTACGAGCAGTACTTC. The encoded protein is CASRPRLAGWTYSYEQYF.

The chain links TRBV7-2 to TRBJ2-3; a possible D gene is TRBD2 (5 bases). There are 18 residues in the CDR3. Germline values: CDR1 SGHTA, CDR2 FQGNSA. V shed 2 bases and J shed 0 bases, with 18 bases lying between them. CDR3 residues: CASSLKGTAEDSTDTQYF. CDR3 nucleotide sequence: TGTGCCAGCAGCTTAAAAGGAACAGCGGAGGATAGCACAGATACGCAGTATTTT.

The rearrangement joins TRBV2 to TRBJ2-7; TRBD2 agrees at 10 bases. V lost 4 bases and J lost 13; bases outside the gene matches: 13. Germline V gene lookup returns CDR1 SNHLY and CDR2 FYNNEI. The CDR3 sequence is 14 residues long. The CDR3 loop reads CASSAVLAGNERYF. Here the CDR3 DNA reads TGTGCCAGCAGTGCCGTACTAGCGGGAAACGAGCGATACTTC.

Comment on this clonotype: A read error may explain this, as a much larger clone is one base away. J is TRBJ2-7 and V is TRBV20-1; no firm D call. Trimming left V 0 bases short and J 7 bases short, with 10 bases between. There are 12 residues in the CDR3. The germline CDR1 and CDR2 sequences are DFQATT and SNEGSKA (reference sequence). DNA for the CDR3: TGCAGTGCTAGAGATCATCGGAGAGAGCAGTACTTC. Encoded protein: CSARDHRREQYF.

The table lists this clonotype with a few counts. The rearrangement uses TRBV9 and TRBJ1-5; tentatively, D is TRBD1 (6 bases). This CDR3 has 14 amino acids. Trimming removed 0 bases from V and 6 bases from J, with 10 bases in between. Germline V gives CDR1 SGDLS, CDR2 YYNGEE. The CDR3 loop is CASSVGGGLQPQHF. In nucleotides, the CDR3 is TGTGCCAGCAGCGTAGGGGGGGGGCTTCAGCCCCAGCATTTT.

This clonotype came up many times. This rearrangement joins TRBV4-3 to TRBJ1-2; D possibly corresponds to TRBD1 (6 bases). The V gene lost 0 bases and the J gene lost 2 bases, with 10 bases spanning the gap. Germline V gene sequence: CDR1 LGHNA, CDR2 YSLEER. This CDR3 region has 15 residues. In DNA, the CDR3 is TGCGCCAGCAGCCAAGATAGACAGGAGAACTATGGCTACACCTTC. Amino acids: CASSQDRQENYGYTF.

This clonotype was observed many times. The chain has TRBV20-1 and TRBJ1-5; 7 bases fit TRBD1. V shed 3 bases and J 5 bases; nucleotides not matched to a gene: 10. The CDR3 is 15 residues long. Germline-derived CDR1 and CDR2 are DFQATT and SNEGSKA (reference sequence). CDR3 region: CSASLQGMFDQPQHF. CDR3 in DNA: TGCAGTGCTAGTCTACAGGGGATGTTCGATCAGCCCCAGCATTTT.

Comments on this clonotype: The germline gene is not matched at one end of the junction; a read error may be the cause. The chain carries TRBV7-9 and TRBJ2-2; 11 bases match TRBD1. Germline V CDR1 and CDR2: SEHNR, FQNEAQ (reference sequence). CDR3 length: 18 amino acids. The DNA for the CDR3 is TGTGCCAGCAGCACGGCCGGGGGGACAGGGGGGTTCACCGGGGAGCTGCTTTTT. Protein: CASSTAGGTGGFTGELLF. Looking up the rest from reference TRBV7-9 and TRBJ2-2 gives the full variable domain: DTGVSQNPRHKITKRGQNVTFRCDPISEHNRLYWYRQTLGQGPEFLTYFQNEAQLEKSRLLSDRFSAERPKGSFSTLEIQRTEQGDSAMYLCASSTAGGTGGFTGELLFGEGSRLTVL.

The chain joins TRBV7-2 to TRBJ1-2; TRBD1 aligns across 8 bases. The CDR3 covers 13 residues. Germline loops: CDR1 SGHTA, CDR2 FQGNSA. CDR3 DNA sequence: TGTGCTGTTCAGGGGGCCGGGGACTATGGCTACACCTTC. Translated, it gives CAVQGAGDYGYTF.

This clonotype was observed at least ten times. The gene calls are TRBV12-3 or TRBV12-4 and TRBJ1-2; 7 bases line up with TRBD1. The CDR3 loop spans 15 amino acids. With 6 bases clipped from V and 4 bases from J, the junction kept 11 bases outside the gene matches. The CDR3 sequence: CASSMGQLLRYGYTF. The CDR3 nucleotides are TGTGCCAGCAGCATGGGACAGCTCCTGCGCTATGGCTACACCTTC.

The V gene is TRBV18, the J gene TRBJ2-7, with D possibly matching TRBD1 (6 bases). This CDR3 has 14 amino acids. V was trimmed by 5 bases and J by 0 bases, leaving 11 bases between them. Germline V gene lookup returns CDR1 KGHSH and CDR2 LQKENI. The CDR3 here is CASSSNRDSYEQYF. Written as DNA, the CDR3 is TGTGCCAGCTCATCCAACAGGGACTCCTACGAGCAGTACTTC.

This chain connects TRBV9 to TRBJ2-5; 8 nucleotides match TRBD1. The end of the DNA is better explained by TRBJ2-7, so the J call may be wrong. Germline V gene lookup returns CDR1 SGDLS and CDR2 YYNGEE. This CDR3 region has 18 residues. This chain's CDR3 is CASSDISLGQETSYEQYF. For the CDR3, the DNA is TGTGCCAGCAGCGATATCTCTCTGGGACAGGAGACTTCCTACGAGCAGTACTTC.

This clonotype was counted many times. The chain combines TRBV29-1 with TRBJ1-2; D may be TRBD1 (5 bases). V was trimmed by 0 bases and J by 4 bases, leaving 15 bases between them. Germline V gene lookup returns CDR1 SQVTM and CDR2 ANQGSEA. The length of the CDR3 is 15 residues. This CDR3 reads CSVEDASGDAYGYTF. CDR3 DNA: TGCAGCGTTGAAGATGCTTCCGGGGACGCCTATGGCTACACCTTC.

This clonotype was seen only a few times. The chain combines TRBV11-2 with TRBJ1-3, with D maybe TRBD1 (6 bases). This CDR3 comprises 19 residues. Germline CDR1 and CDR2: SGHAT and FQNNGV. V shed 2 bases and J shed 2 bases, with 22 bases lying between them. CDR3 amino acids: CASSLFPPRTETTGNTIYF. DNA for the CDR3: TGTGCCAGCAGCTTATTCCCCCCCAGGACAGAGACTACTGGAAACACCATATATTTT. The full variable domain, its missing parts supplied by reference TRBV11-2 and TRBJ1-3, is EAGVAQSPRYKIIEKRQSVAFWCNPISGHATLYWYQQILGQGPKLLIQFQNNGVVDDSQLPKDRFSAERLKGVDSTLKIQPAKLEDSAVYLCASSLFPPRTETTGNTIYFGEGSWLTVV.

This clonotype was seen at least ten times. The chain carries TRBV7-9 and TRBJ2-5; D could derive from TRBD1 or TRBD2 (5 bases each). This CDR3 comprises 15 residues. Germline values: CDR1 SEHNR, CDR2 FQNEAQ (reference sequence). The V end lost 1 base, the J end lost 2 bases, and 11 bases lay between the germline ends. CDR3 region: CASSLGGPTQETQYF. CDR3 DNA: TGTGCCAGCAGCTTAGGGGGACCCACTCAAGAGACCCAGTACTTC.

This clonotype was seen many times. The chain employs TRBV4-1 and TRBJ2-7, with a tentative D call TRBD1 (5 bases). There are 15 residues in the CDR3. Germline CDR1 and CDR2: MGHRA and YSYEKL. V lost 4 bases and J 2 bases, leaving 15 bases between the germline ends. The CDR3 protein is CASSLQGRETYEQYF. The CDR3 DNA is TGCGCCAGCAGCCTCCAAGGCAGGGAAACCTACGAGCAGTACTTC.

Comments on this clonotype: A read error may explain this, as a much larger clone is one base away. In DNA, the CDR3 is TGTGCCGCCAGTGACCGGGACAGGGAGTTGACCGGGGAGCTGTTTTTT. It yields the protein CAASDRDRELTGELFF. The chain recombines TRBV24-1 with TRBJ2-2; 9 bases align to TRBD1. Germline values: CDR1 KGHDR, CDR2 SFDVKD. This CDR3 has 16 amino acids.

This clonotype was counted only a few times. The CDR3 DNA follows: TGTGCCAGCACCCCAACAGGGGACTACAATCAGCCCCAGCATTTT. Residues: CASTPTGDYNQPQHF. The genes are TRBV28 and TRBJ1-5; TRBD1 agrees at 7 bases. Germline CDR1 is MDHEN and CDR2 is SYDVKM. The CDR3 is 15 residues long. V lost 7 bases, J lost 3 bases, and 9 bases stayed unmatched.